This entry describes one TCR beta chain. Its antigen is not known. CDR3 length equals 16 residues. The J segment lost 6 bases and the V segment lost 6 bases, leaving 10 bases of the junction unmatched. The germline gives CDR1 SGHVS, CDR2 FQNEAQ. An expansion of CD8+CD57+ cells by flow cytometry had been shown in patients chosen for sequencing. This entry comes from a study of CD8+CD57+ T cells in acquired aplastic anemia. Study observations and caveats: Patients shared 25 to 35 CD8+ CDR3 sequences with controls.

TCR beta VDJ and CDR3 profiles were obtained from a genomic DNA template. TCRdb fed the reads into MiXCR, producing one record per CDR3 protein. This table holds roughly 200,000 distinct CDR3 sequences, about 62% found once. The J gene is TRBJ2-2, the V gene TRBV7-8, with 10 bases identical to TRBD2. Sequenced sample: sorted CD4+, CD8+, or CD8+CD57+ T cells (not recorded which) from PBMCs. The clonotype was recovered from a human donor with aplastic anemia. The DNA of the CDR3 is TGTGCCAGCAGTTACTCGAAAGCGGGAGGGCCCGGGGAGCTGTTTTTT. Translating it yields CASSYSKAGGPGELFF. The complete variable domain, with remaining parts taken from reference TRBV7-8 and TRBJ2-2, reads GAGVSQSPRYKVAKRGQDVALRCDPISGHVSLFWYQQALGQGPEFLTYFQNEAQLDKSGLPSDRFFAERPEGSVSTLKIQRTQQEDSAVYLCASSYSKAGGPGELFFGEGSRLTVL.